These T cell receptor beta chains were read from a single sample in a study of cytomegalovirus exposure and HLA in healthy donors. Assay used: immunoSEQ multiplex PCR; TCRdb lists only in-frame clones, some missing. Of about 160,000 clones in the sample, roughly 80% were seen once. Sequenced sample: PBMCs. Every receptor here comes from a male donor in good health and CMV-seronegative. Each CDR3 is given with its conserved first and last residue. The D gene is left open where the match is weak. Size values are once, few and many counts, or a class for expanded clones, and some rows have none.

D | J | V | size | DNA | CDR3
- | TRBJ2-5 | TRBV4-1 | - | TGCGCCAGCAGCCTTACTGCCGGGAGACAAGAGACCCAGTACTTC | CASSLTAGRQETQYF
- | TRBJ2-1 | TRBV29-1 | - | TGCAGCGTTGAAGTCGGAGGTGAGCAGTTCTTC | CSVEVGGEQFF
- | TRBJ1-2 | TRBV7-9 | - | TGTGCCAGCAGCGTTATCGGACAGCCCTATGGCTACACCTTC | CASSVIGQPYGYTF
TRBD1 | TRBJ2-1 | TRBV2 | - | TGTGCCAGCAACTACGGACAGGGTTACAATGAGCAGTTCTTC | CASNYGQGYNEQFF
TRBD2 | TRBJ2-3 | TRBV4-2 | - | TGTGCCAGCAGCCAGGCCGGGACTAGCAGGGATACGCAGTATTTT | CASSQAGTSRDTQYF
TRBD1 | TRBJ2-7 | TRBV28 | - | TGTGCCAGCACTGGGACAGACCCCTCCGAGCAGTACTTC | CASTGTDPSEQYF
TRBD1 | TRBJ2-7 | TRBV7-9 | - | TGTGCCAGCAGCTCTCCGGGACAGGGCTTATGGGAGCAGTACTTC | CASSSPGQGLWEQYF
TRBD1 | TRBJ1-5 | TRBV28 | - | TGTGCCAGCAGTTTTCATGCGGGACAGGGGGCGAATCAGCCCCAGCATTTT | CASSFHAGQGANQPQHF
TRBD1 | TRBJ2-7 | TRBV25-1 | - | TGTGCCAGCAGTGAAAAAAGGGGTAGAGGGGACAGGCCCTTCGAGCAGTACTTC | CASSEKRGRGDRPFEQYF
- | TRBJ2-7 | TRBV6-6 | few | TGTGCCAGCAGTGACACAGCCTACGAGCAGTACTTC | CASSDTAYEQYF
TRBD1 | TRBJ1-1 | TRBV28 | - | TGTGCCAGCAGTTTATTACTTCGGGCAGGGGGCATGAACACTGAAGCTTTCTTT | CASSLLLRAGGMNTEAFF
- | TRBJ2-1 | TRBV5-1 | - | TGCGCCAGCATTTCCGGGAGCTCCTACAATGAGCAGTTCTTC | CASISGSSYNEQFF
TRBD2 | TRBJ2-3 | TRBV19 | - | TGTGCCAGTAGTACGGGGGGGATAGCGGATACGCAGTATTTT | CASSTGGIADTQYF
TRBD1 | TRBJ2-3 | TRBV4-3 | - | TGCGCCAGCAGCCCTCGGCAGGGGGCTCGCACAGATACGCAGTATTTT | CASSPRQGARTDTQYF
TRBD1 | TRBJ2-7 | TRBV9 | - | TGTGCCAGCAGCGTAGCTCAGGGGGCAAGCGAGCAGTACTTC | CASSVAQGASEQYF
- | TRBJ2-3 | TRBV7-9 | - | TGTGCCAGCAGCTTTCAGGGCACAGATACGCAGTATTTT | CASSFQGTDTQYF
- | TRBJ1-4 | TRBV6-1 | few | TGTGCCAGCAGTGCCACAGGCGCAACTAATGAAAAACTGTTTTTT | CASSATGATNEKLFF
- | TRBJ1-2 | TRBV6-1 | few | TGTGCCAGCAGTGAAGTTTCAGGGGACTATGGCTACACCTTC | CASSEVSGDYGYTF
TRBD2 | TRBJ2-2 | TRBV6-6 | - | TGTGCCAGCAGTTACTCTGGGGGGGCGAACACCGGGGAGCTGTTTTTT | CASSYSGGANTGELFF
- | TRBJ2-1 | TRBV6-1 | - | TGTGCCAGCAGCGTGTCGGGGAGCTCCTACAATGAGCAGTTCTTC | CASSVSGSSYNEQFF
- | TRBJ1-6 | TRBV9 | - | TGTGCCAGCAGCAACGGGGGGTTTGATTCACCCCTCCACTTT | CASSNGGFDSPLHF
- | TRBJ1-5 | TRBV10-2 | - | TGCGCCAGCAGTGAGTCACAGGCCAATCAGCCCCAGCATTTT | CASSESQANQPQHF
TRBD1 | TRBJ1-5 | TRBV30 | - | TGTGCCTGGAGTGGACAGGGGGGTCAGCCCCAGCATTTT | CAWSGQGGQPQHF
- | TRBJ1-6 | TRBV27 | - | TGTGCCAGCAGTCCTTCCGGGACTGTTTCACCCCTCCACTTT | CASSPSGTVSPLHF
TRBD2 | TRBJ2-5 | TRBV9 | - | TGTGCCAGCAGCGAAGGACTAGCGGGGGGCGTGCGGGGCGTGGAGACCCAGTACTTC | CASSEGLAGGVRGVETQYF
- | TRBJ1-3 | TRBV2 | - | TGTGCCAGCAGCTACAGGAGCCTTTCTGGAAACACCATATATTTT | CASSYRSLSGNTIYF
TRBD2 | TRBJ2-3 | TRBV7-2 | - | TGTGCCAGCAGCTTAGCCGGGACTAGAGCAGATACGCAGTATTTT | CASSLAGTRADTQYF
- | TRBJ2-7 | TRBV30 | few | TGTGCCTGGAGTGTACTCCACGCAGGGGAGAGCGAGCAGTACTTC | CAWSVLHAGESEQYF
- | TRBJ1-2 | TRBV6-5 | - | TGTGCCAGCAGTTACTCGCAGGGAAGTAACTATGGCTACACCTTC | CASSYSQGSNYGYTF
- | TRBJ1-2 | TRBV5-1 | - | TGCGCCAGCCGTCCCCCGGGGAGGGGATACTATGGCTACACCTTC | CASRPPGRGYYGYTF
TRBD2 | TRBJ2-3 | TRBV5-4 | - | TGTGCCAGCAGCAAACCCTCCCCGACGGGACTACGCACAGATACGCAGTATTTT | CASSKPSPTGLRTDTQYF
- | TRBJ2-7 | TRBV6-5 | - | TGTGCCAGCAGCGAACAGGGCTACGAGCAGTACTTC | CASSEQGYEQYF
TRBD2 | TRBJ2-3 | TRBV4-2 | - | TGTGCCAGCAGCCGATCAACTAGCGGGGGGCCCTCTGCGGATACGCAGTATTTT | CASSRSTSGGPSADTQYF
TRBD2 | TRBJ2-1 | TRBV19 | - | TGTGCCAGTAGTACTCGGATGACTAGCGGGATCTACAATGAGCAGTTCTTC | CASSTRMTSGIYNEQFF
- | TRBJ2-6 | TRBV30 | - | TGTGCCTGGAGTTCGACACCTTTATCTGGGGCCAACGTCCTGACTTTC | CAWSSTPLSGANVLTF
- | TRBJ1-1 | TRBV7-9 | - | TGTGCCAGCAGCTTACGCCCCCAGAATCCTGAAGCTTTCTTT | CASSLRPQNPEAFF
- | TRBJ2-5 | TRBV29-1 | - | TGCAGCGTTGTTCGGGTCAGGGGACCACAAGAGACCCAGTACTTC | CSVVRVRGPQETQYF
TRBD1 | TRBJ2-3 | TRBV19 | - | TGTGCCAGTAGTACGGGACAGGGACTTCGTAGCACAGATACGCAGTATTTT | CASSTGQGLRSTDTQYF
TRBD2 | TRBJ2-6 | TRBV7-8 | - | TGTGCCAGCAGCTTAGCGCGAGCGGGGGAGGCTGGGGCCAACGTCCTGACTTTC | CASSLARAGEAGANVLTF
TRBD2 | TRBJ2-1 | TRBV19 | - | TGTGCCAGTAGTATCCTTAGCGGGAGGGCCCTCGGGAATGAGCAGTTCTTC | CASSILSGRALGNEQFF
TRBD1 | TRBJ1-1 | TRBV7-9 | - | TGTGCCAGCAGCCCGACAGGGGGCACTGAAGCTTTCTTT | CASSPTGGTEAFF
- | TRBJ2-1 | TRBV10-3 | - | TGTGCCATCAGTGAGAGAGGGAGTGAGCAGTTCTTC | CAISERGSEQFF